This TCR beta chain was profiled in a study of cytomegalovirus exposure and HLA in healthy donors. Findings of the study overall: Earlier results showed most TCR beta V segments being productive about 87% or about 30% of the time. Prediction of most subjects' HLA-A and HLA-B alleles by TCR beta sequences was reportedly accurate. Being indistinguishable, some V segments were excluded, TRBV6-2 and TRBV6-3 among them.

V shed 5 bases and J shed 3 bases, with 22 bases lying between them. The germline V gene encodes CDR1 LNHDA and CDR2 SQIVND (reference sequence). CDR3 length: 18 residues. Notes on this clone: Its target is unknown.

Use of 60 Vbeta and 13 Jbeta primers characterized the PCR. Assay used: immunoSEQ multiplex PCR; TCRdb lists only in-frame clones, some missing. Of approximately 61,000 clones in the sample, under 85% are singletons; the top ten hold approximately 50%. This receptor was obtained from a man aged 50-60 years in good health and CMV-seropositive. Specimen: PBMCs. This chain uses TRBV19 with TRBJ1-4, with D maybe TRBD1 (5 bases). The CDR3: CASSQDSPGLSANEKLFF. The CDR3 nucleotides are TGTGCCAGTAGTCAAGATTCGCCAGGGTTGTCGGCTAATGAAAAACTGTTTTTT.